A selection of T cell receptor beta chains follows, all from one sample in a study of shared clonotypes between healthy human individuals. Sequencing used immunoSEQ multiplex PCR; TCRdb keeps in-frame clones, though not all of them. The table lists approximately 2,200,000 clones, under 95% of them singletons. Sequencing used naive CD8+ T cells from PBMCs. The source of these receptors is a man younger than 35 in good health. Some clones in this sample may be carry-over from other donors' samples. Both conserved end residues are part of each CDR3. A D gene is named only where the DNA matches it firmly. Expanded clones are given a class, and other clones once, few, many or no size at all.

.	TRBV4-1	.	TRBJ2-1	TGCGCCAGCAGCCCCCTTAACCAGGGAAAGAGGGAGCAGTTCTTC	CASSPLNQGKREQFF
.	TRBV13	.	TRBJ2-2	TGTGCCAGCAGCTCCGCGTATGAGGGGAACACCGGGGAGCTGTTTTTT	CASSSAYEGNTGELFF
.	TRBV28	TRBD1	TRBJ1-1	TGTGCCAGCAACCGGGACAGGGGATCCACTGAAGCTTTCTTT	CASNRDRGSTEAFF
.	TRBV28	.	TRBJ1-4	TGTGCCAGCAGTTTATTCCGCGGTAATGAAAAACTGTTTTTT	CASSLFRGNEKLFF
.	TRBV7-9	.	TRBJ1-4	TGTGCCAGCAGCTTAACTAATGAAAAACTGTTTTTT	CASSLTNEKLFF
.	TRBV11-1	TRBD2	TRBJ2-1	TGTGCCAGCAGCTCCCGCCGGGAGGGAGCCTACAATGAGCAGTTCTTC	CASSSRREGAYNEQFF
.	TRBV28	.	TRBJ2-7	TGTGCCAGCAGTTTGGAGGGCTACGAGCAGTACTTC	CASSLEGYEQYF
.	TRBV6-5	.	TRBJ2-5	TGTGCCAGCAGTTACTCAGTTGCGAGCCAAGAGACCCAGTACTTC	CASSYSVASQETQYF
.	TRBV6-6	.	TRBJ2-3	TGTGCCAGCAGAGGAACAGGGAAGGGGCCAGATACGCAGTATTTT	CASRGTGKGPDTQYF
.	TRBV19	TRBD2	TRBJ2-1	TGTGCCAGTAGTACGTTACTAGGACTAGCGGCCAATGAGCAGTTCTTC	CASSTLLGLAANEQFF
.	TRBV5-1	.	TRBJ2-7	TGCGCCAGCTGCCCCCCGACACGCTCCTACGAGCAGTACTTC	CASCPPTRSYEQYF
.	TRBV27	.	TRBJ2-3	TGTGCCAGCAGTACGAACGGGGATACGCAGTATTTT	CASSTNGDTQYF
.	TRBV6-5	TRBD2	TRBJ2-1	TGTGCCAGCAGTTACTCATTAGCGGGAGGCGGTGAGCAGTTCTTC	CASSYSLAGGGEQFF
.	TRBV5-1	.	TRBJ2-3	TGCGCCAGCAGCTCGCTGGCGGGGTCAACAGATACGCAGTATTTT	CASSSLAGSTDTQYF
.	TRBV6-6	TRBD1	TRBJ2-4	TGTGCCAGCAGCCTAGGACAGGGGGGAAACATTCAGTACTTC	CASSLGQGGNIQYF
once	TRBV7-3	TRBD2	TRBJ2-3	TGTGCCAGCAGCTCCCTAGCGGGAGGGACAGATACGCAGTATTTT	CASSSLAGGTDTQYF
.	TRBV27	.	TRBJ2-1	TGTGCCAGCAGTTTCACAGGTCTCAATGAGCAGTTCTTC	CASSFTGLNEQFF
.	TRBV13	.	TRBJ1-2	TGTGCCAGCAGCCTCGACCGACAGGTATACTATGGCTACACCTTC	CASSLDRQVYYGYTF
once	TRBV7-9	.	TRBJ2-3	TGTGCCGCCGAAGGAGGAGATACGCAGTATTTT	CAAEGGDTQYF
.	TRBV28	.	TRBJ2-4	TGTGCCAGCACCGTCAGGGGTCTAGCCAAAAACATTCAGTACTTC	CASTVRGLAKNIQYF
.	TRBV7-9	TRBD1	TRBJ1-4	TGTGCCAGCAGCTTATTGACAGGGGGCTATGAAAAACTGTTTTTT	CASSLLTGGYEKLFF
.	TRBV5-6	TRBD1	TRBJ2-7	TGTGCCAGCAGCCTGGCGGCAGGGGGACCTTCCTACGAGCAGTACTTC	CASSLAAGGPSYEQYF
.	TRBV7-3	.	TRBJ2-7	TGTGCCAGCAGCTTAAAAGGGACCTTCTACGAGCAGTACTTC	CASSLKGTFYEQYF
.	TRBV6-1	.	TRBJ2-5	TGTGCCAGCAGTGAAAGGTCCGGGGCATGGGGAGAGACCCAGTACTTC	CASSERSGAWGETQYF
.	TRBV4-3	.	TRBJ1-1	TGCGCCAGCAGCCACAGGGTTATGAACACTGAAGCTTTCTTT	CASSHRVMNTEAFF
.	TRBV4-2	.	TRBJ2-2	TGTGCCAGCAGCCACCTAGGGACCGGGGAGCTGTTTTTT	CASSHLGTGELFF
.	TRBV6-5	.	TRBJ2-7	TGTGCCAGCAGTGCATCAATGGGGACCTACGAGCAGTACTTC	CASSASMGTYEQYF
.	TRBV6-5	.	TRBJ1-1	TGTGCCAGCAGTTACTCGCCAGACGTGGCTTTCTTT	CASSYSPDVAFF
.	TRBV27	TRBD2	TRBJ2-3	TGTGCCAGCAGTTTTAGCCTAGCGGGGGTGAGGGCGACAGATACGCAGTATTTT	CASSFSLAGVRATDTQYF
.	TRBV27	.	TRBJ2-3	TGTGCCAGCACCAATAATGGGGATACGCAGTATTTT	CASTNNGDTQYF
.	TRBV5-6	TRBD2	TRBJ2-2	TGTGCCAGCAGCCTAGGACTAGCGGGAGAAGCCGGGGAGCTGTTTTTT	CASSLGLAGEAGELFF
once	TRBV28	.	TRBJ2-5	TGTGCCAGCATCGGGCTCGGTGAGACCCAGTACTTC	CASIGLGETQYF
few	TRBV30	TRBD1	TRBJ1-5	TGTGCCTGGAGTCAAGACAGGGGGGTTCAGCCCCAGCATTTT	CAWSQDRGVQPQHF
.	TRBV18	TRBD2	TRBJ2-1	TGTGCCAGCTCACCACCTTTCCTCGGACTAGCTCCGAATGAGCAGTTCTTC	CASSPPFLGLAPNEQFF
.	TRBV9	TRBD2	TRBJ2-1	TGTGCCAGCAGCCGCTCTAGCGGGAGGGCCCTTGAGCAGTTCTTC	CASSRSSGRALEQFF
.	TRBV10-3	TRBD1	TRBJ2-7	TGTGCCACCGAAGAGCCGGGACAGAAAAAACCCTACGAGCAGTACTTC	CATEEPGQKKPYEQYF
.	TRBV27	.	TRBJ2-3	TGTGCCAGCAGTTTTCTGGGGGTTGCAGATACGCAGTATTTT	CASSFLGVADTQYF
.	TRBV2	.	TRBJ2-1	TGTGCCTGCAGGGGGGTTATCACAGAAATTAACAATGAGCAGTTCTTC	CACRGVITEINNEQFF
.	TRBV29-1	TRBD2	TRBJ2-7	TGCAGCGTTGAAGAGATCCAGCGGGAGCCCCATTACGAGCAGTACTTC	CSVEEIQREPHYEQYF
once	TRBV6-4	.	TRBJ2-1	TGTGCCAGCAGAGTGGACACCAGCTCCTACAATGAGCAGTTCTTC	CASRVDTSSYNEQFF
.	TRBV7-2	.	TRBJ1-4	TGTGCCAGCAGCTTAGCAGGGGAGGCAGCTAATGAAAAACTGTTTTTT	CASSLAGEAANEKLFF
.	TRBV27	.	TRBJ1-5	TGTGCCAGCTCGAGGGGGGCTAGCAATCAGCCCCAGCATTTT	CASSRGASNQPQHF
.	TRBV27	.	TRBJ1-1	TGTGCCAGCAAGGGACAATTGAACACTGAAGCTTTCTTT	CASKGQLNTEAFF
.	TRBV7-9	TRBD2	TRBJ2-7	TGTGCCAGCAGCTTAGCCGAGGCTAGCGGAAGGAACTACGAGCAGTACTTC	CASSLAEASGRNYEQYF
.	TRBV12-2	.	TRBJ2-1	TGTGCAAGTCGCACGGGGAGGCGGGAGGGGTGGAATGAGCAGTTCTTC	CASRTGRREGWNEQFF
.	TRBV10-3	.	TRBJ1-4	TGTGCCATCAGTGGGGGGTTTACAACTAATGAAAAACTGTTTTTT	CAISGGFTTNEKLFF
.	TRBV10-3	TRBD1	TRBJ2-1	TGTGCCATGTACGATACGGACAGGGGAGGAAATGAGCAGTTCTTC	CAMYDTDRGGNEQFF
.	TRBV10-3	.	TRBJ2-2	TGTGCCATCTCCGAGGTGAAGGGGGTGGTCCCCGGGGAGCTGTTTTTT	CAISEVKGVVPGELFF
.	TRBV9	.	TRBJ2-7	TGTGCCAGCAGCCCCAGGGACCGAGGACCCTACGAGCAGTACTTC	CASSPRDRGPYEQYF
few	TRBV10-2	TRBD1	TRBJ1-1	TGCGCCAGCATGGGACAGGGTAGGGGCACTGAAGCTTTCTTT	CASMGQGRGTEAFF
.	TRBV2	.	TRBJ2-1	TGTGCCAGCAATTATCTGGGACTTTTCAATGAGCAGTTCTTC	CASNYLGLFNEQFF
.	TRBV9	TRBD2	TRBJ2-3	TGTGCCAGCAGATCCAGCGGGAGTGGGGCAGATACGCAGTATTTT	CASRSSGSGADTQYF
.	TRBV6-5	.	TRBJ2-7	TGTGCCAGCAGTTACGGGGGCTATTACGAGCAGTACTTC	CASSYGGYYEQYF
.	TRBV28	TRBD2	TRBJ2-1	TGTGCCAGCAGTCCCCTAGCGGGAGGGCCGGGTGAGCAGTTCTTC	CASSPLAGGPGEQFF
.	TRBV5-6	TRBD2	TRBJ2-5	TGTGCCAGCAGCTTGGTGGCGGGAGTCACTGAGACCCAGTACTTC	CASSLVAGVTETQYF